This T cell receptor (beta chain) was captured by sequencing in a study of T-cell memory formation after mild COVID-19. As for the study in general: Clusters were largely donor specific.

Concerning this clonotype: Its antigen remains unknown.

TCRdb reprocessed the 5' RACE reads via MiXCR and lists one record per CDR3 protein. The sample records 100,000 to 140,000 distinct CDR3 sequences, about 15% being singletons. Study conclusions and caveats: Nothing confirmed that second-wave clones peaking on day 37 were specific for SARS-CoV-2. Mainly in CM and EM were contracting CD4+ clones; CD8+ were in EMRA. A subset of responding clones appeared in pre-infection memory, suggesting cross-reactive memory joined.

This receptor was taken from a man younger than 35 who had mild COVID-19 (a few samples of this study predate the infection). Cell type and time point are not known. Source material: PBMCs or a T cell subset sorted from them (not recorded which).

The CDR3 loop is CASSDRGIGYEQYV. CDR3 DNA sequence: TGTGCCAGCAGTGACAGGGGAATTGGCTACGAGCAGTACGTC. The rearrangement joins TRBV6-2 or TRBV6-3 to TRBJ2-7; 8 positions match TRBD1. The CDR3 is 14 amino acids. The ends lost 5 bases at V and 3 bases at J; junction bases unmatched: 6. Per germline, CDR1 MNHEY and CDR2 SVGEGT.